The 32 T cell receptor beta chains in this list originate from one sample, sequenced in a study of blood T cell repertoires in COVID-19. Sequencing was performed with immunoSEQ multiplex PCR; in TCRdb, only in-frame clones are kept and a portion is missing. Of around 150,000 clones listed, roughly 81% were seen once; the top ten hold around 3.7%. The sequencing input was PBMCs or T cells enriched from blood (not recorded which). The receptor source for this set is a woman between 45 and 65 years old with acute COVID-19.

The chain uses TRBV2 and TRBJ2-7; the D gene is possibly TRBD2 (5 bases). The CDR3 spans 17 residues. V gave up 8 bases and J gave up 1 base, with 24 bases separating them. Germline CDR1 SNHLY, CDR2 FYNNEI. The CDR3 DNA follows: TGTGCCAGCGGAGGAGGAAAGGGCCGTACTTGGTCCTACGAGCAGTACTTC. Protein product: CASGGGKGRTWSYEQYF.

The chain couples TRBV7-9 to TRBJ2-3; a possible D gene is TRBD1 (7 bases). Germline assignment: CDR1 SEHNR and CDR2 FQNEAQ (reference sequence). The germline V and J ends were trimmed by 5 bases and 12 bases, with 24 bases remaining between them. The CDR3 covers 15 residues. The CDR3: CASSRGGGEAPRQYF. CDR3 DNA: TGTGCCAGCAGCCGAGGGGGCGGGGAAGCGCCCAGACAGTATTTT.

The CDR3 DNA sequence: TGTGCCAGCAGCTTAGTACAGGGGATTGAGCAGTTCTTC. This encodes CASSLVQGIEQFF. The gene calls are TRBV11-1 and TRBJ2-1, with 7 bases that match TRBD1. The V segment lost 1 base and the J segment 9 bases; nucleotides outside the gene matches: 3. The CDR3 has 13 amino acids. Germline V gene lookup returns CDR1 SGHAT and CDR2 FQDESV (reference sequence).

As DNA, the CDR3 is TGTGCCAGCAGCTTGTTGGCCGAACACGAGCAGTACTTC. Protein product: CASSLLAEHEQYF. V gene TRBV5-4 combines with J gene TRBJ2-7; D gene unclear. Germline CDR1 reads SGHNT; CDR2 reads YYREEE (reference sequence). V lost 1 base and J 5 bases, leaving 10 bases between the germline ends. The CDR3 extends over 13 amino acids.

Only one count was recorded for this clone. The chain uses TRBV4-2 and TRBJ1-2; D is unresolved. V was trimmed by 1 base and J by 0 bases, leaving 9 bases between them. The CDR3 runs to 15 residues. Germline-derived CDR1 and CDR2 are LGHNA and YNFKEQ. The CDR3: CASSQGTVANYGYTF. CDR3 sequence (DNA): TGTGCCAGCAGCCAAGGTACAGTTGCTAACTATGGCTACACCTTC.

The CDR3 sequence: CASSLDPSSPLHF. The CDR3 nucleotides are TGTGCCAGCAGCTTGGACCCTAGTTCACCCCTCCACTTT. V and J are TRBV5-5 and TRBJ1-6; D not resolved. Trimming pared 0 bases from V and 9 bases from J, leaving 7 bases between. CDR1 is SGHKS, CDR2 YYEKEE, per germline (reference sequence). The CDR3 is 13 residues long.

The chain has TRBV2 and TRBJ2-7; TRBD1 is a possible D gene (6 bases). Trimming left V 5 bases short and J 7 bases short, with 12 bases between. Germline V gene sequence: CDR1 SNHLY, CDR2 FYNNEI. CDR3 length: 12 amino acids. CDR3 loop: CASSQQGYEQYF. The DNA of the CDR3 is TGTGCCAGCAGTCAACAGGGATATGAGCAGTACTTC.

The CDR3 region has the DNA TGTGCCAGCAGCTTAGCGGAGGGACCCGTCGCCTACGAGCAGTACTTC. This sequence encodes CASSLAEGPVAYEQYF. J is TRBJ2-7 and V is TRBV7-9, with D possibly being TRBD2 (6 bases). The germline gives CDR1 SEHNR, CDR2 FQNEAQ (reference sequence). The CDR3 is 16 amino acids. The V gene lost 0 bases and the J gene lost 2 bases, with 14 bases spanning the gap. Looking up the rest from reference TRBV7-9 and TRBJ2-7 gives the full variable domain: DTGVSQNPRHKITKRGQNVTFRCDPISEHNRLYWYRQTLGQGPEFLTYFQNEAQLEKSRLLSDRFSAERPKGSFSTLEIQRTEQGDSAMYLCASSLAEGPVAYEQYFGPGTRLTVT.

The CDR3 sequence: CASSSGGLAGGPRTDTQYF. CDR3 DNA: TGTGCCAGCAGCTCAGGGGGACTAGCGGGAGGTCCTCGCACAGATACGCAGTATTTT. The gene calls are TRBV7-2 and TRBJ2-3, with 15 bases aligning to TRBD2. V gave up 4 bases and J gave up 1 base; unmatched junction bases: 9. CDR3 size: 19 residues. Germline V gene lookup returns CDR1 SGHTA and CDR2 FQGNSA.

V and J are TRBV10-3 and TRBJ1-5, with D possibly matching TRBD1 (6 bases). The length of the CDR3 is 13 residues. V was pared by 3 bases and J by 9 bases, with 12 bases between. Germline loops: CDR1 ENHRY, CDR2 SYGVKD. The CDR3 sequence is CAISDGGRRPQHF. DNA for the CDR3: TGTGCCATCAGTGACGGGGGGCGTCGGCCCCAGCATTTT.

The chain combines TRBV7-9 with TRBJ2-7, with 9 bases identical to TRBD2. The CDR3 runs to 15 residues. Losses at the gene ends were 1 base for V and 9 bases for J; bases not matched to a gene: 10. CDR1 SEHNR and CDR2 FQNEAQ come from the germline V gene (reference sequence). The CDR3 loop is CASSLGLAGTPGQYF. As DNA, the CDR3 is TGTGCCAGCAGCTTAGGGCTAGCGGGAACCCCCGGGCAGTACTTC.

V is TRBV6-5 and J is TRBJ2-7, with a weak D call TRBD2 (6 bases). V was shortened by 6 bases and J by 3 bases, with 12 bases between the two germline ends. CDR3 length: 13 amino acids. Per germline, CDR1 MNHEY and CDR2 SVGAGI. The CDR3 loop is CASRDADYYEQYF. The CDR3 DNA reads TGTGCCAGCAGGGATGCGGACTACTACGAGCAGTACTTC.

The rearrangement joins TRBV5-1 to TRBJ2-3; D is uncertain. Germline V gene data show CDR1 as SGHRS and CDR2 as YFSETQ. This CDR3 region has 13 residues. V was trimmed by 3 bases and J by 2 bases, leaving 7 bases between them. The CDR3 DNA follows: TGCGCCAGCAGCTCCTCTTCCACAGATACGCAGTATTTT. It translates to CASSSSSTDTQYF.

The genes are TRBV27 and TRBJ2-1; D might be TRBD2 (5 bases). Germline CDR1 MNHEY, CDR2 SMNVEV (reference sequence). The CDR3 is 20 amino acids. V lost 5 bases and J 0 bases, leaving 26 bases between the germline ends. The CDR3 sequence: CASSPRVRLASVTSYNEQFF. The CDR3 coding sequence is TGTGCCAGCAGTCCCCGGGTACGGCTAGCCTCTGTGACCTCCTACAATGAGCAGTTCTTC.

This chain joins TRBV7-3 and TRBJ2-2, with D perhaps TRBD2 (6 bases). The germline V gene encodes CDR1 SGHTA and CDR2 FQGTGA. The CDR3 covers 17 residues. The germline V and J ends were trimmed by 5 bases and 3 bases, with 19 bases remaining between them. CDR3 amino acids: CASSLGGGSSYTGELFF. The CDR3 region has the DNA TGTGCCAGCAGCCTCGGTGGGGGGAGTTCTTACACCGGGGAGCTGTTTTTT.

The chain joins TRBV15 to TRBJ2-7, with a possible D match to TRBD1 (5 bases). This CDR3 contains 16 residues. The V end was cut by 3 bases, the J end by 5 bases, with 20 bases between. Germline V CDR1 and CDR2: LNHNV, YYDKDF (reference sequence). The CDR3 DNA sequence: TGTGCCACCAGCAGCCCCGAGTCGGGCAGGGCCCACGAGCAGTACTTC. Amino acids: CATSSPESGRAHEQYF.

V usage is TRBV7-3 and J usage is TRBJ2-2; 9 bases line up with TRBD1. The germline CDR1 and CDR2 sequences are SGHTA and FQGTGA. The CDR3 totals 16 residues. J gave up 4 bases and V 5 bases, and 8 bases lay outside the gene matches. In nucleotides, the CDR3 is TGTGCCAGCAGCCCCCCGGGACAGGGCATCACCGGGGAGCTGTTTTTT. This gives the protein CASSPPGQGITGELFF.

This chain links TRBV4-2 with TRBJ2-1, with 10 nucleotides matching TRBD2. This CDR3 region has 14 residues. V shed 8 bases, J shed 5 bases, and the junction held 6 bases outside the gene matches. In germline, CDR1 is LGHNA, CDR2 YNFKEQ. As DNA, the CDR3 is TGTGCCAGCGGGACTAGCGAAAGGAACAATGAGCAGTTCTTC. This translates into CASGTSERNNEQFF.

In its sample, this clone was seen once. V and J are TRBV28 and TRBJ1-2, with 8 bases that match TRBD1. V lost 6 bases, J lost 0 bases, and 3 bases stayed unmatched. The CDR3 is 14 amino acids. Germline V lookup: CDR1 MDHEN, CDR2 SYDVKM. CDR3 region: CASRPGGSNYGYTF. In DNA, the CDR3 is TGTGCCAGCAGACCAGGGGGCTCTAACTATGGCTACACCTTC.

The CDR3 region is CASRGDRDGEKLFF. CDR3 DNA sequence: TGTGCCAGCAGGGGGGACAGGGACGGAGAAAAACTGTTTTTT. The chain carries TRBV5-4 and TRBJ1-4, with 9 nucleotides matching TRBD1. This CDR3 spans 14 amino acids. V shed 5 bases, J shed 8 bases, and the junction held 7 bases outside the gene matches. The germline V gene encodes CDR1 SGHNT and CDR2 YYREEE (reference sequence).

J is TRBJ1-5 and V is TRBV2, with 7 bases matching TRBD1. Trimming took 5 bases from V and 6 from J; bases not matched to a gene: 10. The CDR3 contains 15 residues. CDR1 and CDR2 (germline): SNHLY, FYNNEI. The chain's CDR3 is CASSPSQGGTQPQHF. The DNA for the CDR3 is TGTGCCAGCAGTCCATCCCAGGGGGGCACTCAGCCCCAGCATTTT.

The chain couples TRBV6-4 to TRBJ2-7; TRBD1 agrees at 9 bases. The germline V gene encodes CDR1 MRHNA and CDR2 SNTAGT. The trim removed 2 bases at V and 9 bases at J, leaving 17 bases unmatched. This CDR3 comprises 17 residues. The CDR3 loop is CASSDPRTPGQGPWQYF. CDR3 nucleotides: TGTGCCAGCAGTGACCCTCGGACCCCGGGACAGGGCCCTTGGCAGTACTTC.

The rearrangement links TRBV15 to TRBJ1-1, with unresolved D. Germline CDR1 LNHNV, CDR2 YYDKDF (reference sequence). CDR3 length: 12 residues. Trimming took off 1 base at V and 11 bases at J, with 11 bases between the two ends. CDR3 region: CATSRAAGSAFF. DNA of the CDR3: TGTGCCACCAGCAGAGCCGCCGGGTCTGCTTTCTTT.

The chain links TRBV19 to TRBJ1-4; D is uncertain. Germline CDR1 is LNHDA and CDR2 is SQIVND (reference sequence). Trimming took off 4 bases at V and 7 bases at J, with 13 bases between the two ends. This CDR3 comprises 14 residues. The CDR3 loop reads CASSTGSGVEKLFF. CDR3 DNA: TGTGCCAGTAGTACCGGCTCAGGTGTTGAAAAACTGTTTTTT.

The chain joins TRBV29-1 to TRBJ2-1; no definite D call. CDR1 is SQVTM, CDR2 ANQGSEA, per germline. The CDR3 is made up of 11 amino acids. CDR3 bases: TGCAGGTTGGGCTTCTTTTATGAGCAGTTCTTC. Protein product: CRLGFFYEQFF.

The sample holds one count of this clone. This sequence joins TRBV11-3 and TRBJ2-4; D not certain. Germline assignment: CDR1 SGHNT and CDR2 YENEEA. Trimming shortened V by 3 bases and J by 0 bases, and 3 bases separated the two germline ends. The CDR3 has 13 residues. As DNA, the CDR3 is TGTGCCAGCAGCTTTAAAGCCAAAAACATTCAGTACTTC. It specifies CASSFKAKNIQYF.

This clone was recorded only once. The chain is built from TRBV6-5 and TRBJ2-7; TRBD2 matches at 7 bases. Looked up from germline, CDR1 is MNHEY and CDR2 is SVGAGI. The junction had 4 bases not matched to a gene; V was cut back by 8 bases and J by 3 bases. This CDR3 is 12 amino acids long. CDR3 residues: CASGDYRYEQYF. CDR3 in DNA: TGTGCCAGCGGGGACTACCGCTACGAGCAGTACTTC.

The chain is built from TRBV6-5 and TRBJ1-3; D possibly corresponds to TRBD1 (5 bases). CDR3 size: 15 residues. Germline lookup yields CDR1 MNHEY and CDR2 SVGAGI. V shed 5 bases and J shed 1 base, with 12 bases lying between them. CDR3 sequence reads: CASSIHQGSGNTIYF. CDR3 coding DNA: TGTGCCAGCAGTATCCACCAGGGTTCTGGAAACACCATATATTTT.

The chain joins TRBV30 to TRBJ2-7, with 7 bases lining up with TRBD2. CDR1 is GTSNPN and CDR2 is SVGIG in the germline V gene (reference sequence). Trimming took 0 bases from V and 6 from J; bases not matched to a gene: 8. The CDR3 covers 14 residues. CDR3 in amino acids: CAWSVRLAGREQYF. DNA of the CDR3: TGTGCCTGGAGTGTACGATTAGCGGGTCGCGAGCAGTACTTC.

The chain recombines TRBV29-1 with TRBJ2-3, with 7 bases fitting TRBD1. The CDR3 extends over 14 amino acids. Germline V gives CDR1 SQVTM, CDR2 ANQGSEA. V lost 7 bases to trimming and J lost 1 base; unmatched junction nucleotides: 8. Here the CDR3 reads CSGLDRAGTDTQYF. CDR3 in DNA: TGCAGCGGACTCGACAGGGCGGGCACAGATACGCAGTATTTT.

The V call is TRBV30, the J call TRBJ2-1; weak D call: TRBD1 (5 bases). CDR1 GTSNPN and CDR2 SVGIG come from the germline V gene (reference sequence). Trimming stripped 4 bases from V and 8 bases from J, with 9 bases between. This CDR3 comprises 11 residues. This CDR3 is CAWTVGDEQFF. As DNA, the CDR3 is TGTGCCTGGACGGTAGGGGATGAGCAGTTCTTC.

This sequence joins TRBV3-1 (or the pseudogene TRBV3-2) and TRBJ2-3; D gene unclear. The CDR3 loop spans 13 amino acids. Germline CDR1 and CDR2: LGHDT and YNNKEL (reference sequence). Trimming cost V 3 bases and J 1 base, with 5 bases left between them. The CDR3 loop is CASSQGRTDTQYF. CDR3 bases: TGTGCCAGCAGCCAGGGCCGCACAGATACGCAGTATTTT.